The clone carrying this TCR beta chain was counted between two and nine times. What it binds is not known. V was clipped by 4 bases and J by 6 bases; unmatched bases: 15. Germline CDR1 reads LNHDA; CDR2 reads SQIVND (reference sequence). This CDR3 is built from 17 residues. The sample originates from a study of beta chain features in type 1 diabetes. Study-level results: It was among patients, rather than healthy donors, that naive, central memory and Treg TCRB repertoires appeared more similar. Whether HLA type affects TCRB rearrangement stayed undetermined in the present work. Across all four CD4+ subsets, people with type 1 diabetes showed modestly shorter TCRB CDR3s.

Researchers reported sorting CD4+ naive, central memory, regulatory and stem cell-like memory cells via CD45RO/CCR7/CD25/CD127/CD95/CD27. The whole isolated RNA underwent reverse transcription, so sequencing captured expressed TCRB transcripts. The repertoire was sequenced with immunoSEQ multiplex PCR; TCRdb's copy has only in-frame clones and lacks some. The repertoire holds 38,000 or so clones, with 64% as singletons. The origin of this receptor is a woman between 25 and 40 years old in good health. The sample consisted of Tregs from blood. The chain joins TRBV19 to TRBJ2-7, with 10 positions matching TRBD2. CDR3 loop: CASSRRPRAGGTTEQYF. DNA of the CDR3: TGTGCCAGTAGTAGACGGCCCCGAGCGGGAGGGACTACCGAGCAGTACTTC.